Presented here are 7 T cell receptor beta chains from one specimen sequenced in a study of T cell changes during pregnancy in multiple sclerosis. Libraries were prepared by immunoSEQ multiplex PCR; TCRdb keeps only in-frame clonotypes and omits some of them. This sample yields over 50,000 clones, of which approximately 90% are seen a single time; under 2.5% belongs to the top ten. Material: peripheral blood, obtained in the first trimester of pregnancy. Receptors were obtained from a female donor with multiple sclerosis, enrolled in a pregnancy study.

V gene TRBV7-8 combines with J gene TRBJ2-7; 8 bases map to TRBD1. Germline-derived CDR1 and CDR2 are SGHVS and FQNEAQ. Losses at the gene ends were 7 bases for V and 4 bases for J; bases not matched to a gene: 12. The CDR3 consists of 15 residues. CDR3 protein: CASINSRDRTYEQYF. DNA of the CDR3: TGTGCCAGCATTAATAGCCGGGACAGGACATACGAGCAGTACTTC.

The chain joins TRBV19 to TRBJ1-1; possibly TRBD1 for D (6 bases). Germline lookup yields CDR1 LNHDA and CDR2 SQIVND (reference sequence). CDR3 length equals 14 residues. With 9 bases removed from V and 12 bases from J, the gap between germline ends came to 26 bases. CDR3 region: CASSIQGVSPRTFF. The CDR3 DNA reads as TGTGCCAGCTCAATACAGGGAGTCTCCCCGAGAACTTTCTTT.

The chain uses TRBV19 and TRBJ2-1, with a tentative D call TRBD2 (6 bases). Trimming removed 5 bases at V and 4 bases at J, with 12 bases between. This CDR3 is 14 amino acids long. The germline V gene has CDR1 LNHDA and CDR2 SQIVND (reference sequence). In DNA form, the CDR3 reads TGTGCCAGTAGTTCCCGGGAGTGGTACAATGAGCAGTTCTTC. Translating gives CASSSREWYNEQFF.

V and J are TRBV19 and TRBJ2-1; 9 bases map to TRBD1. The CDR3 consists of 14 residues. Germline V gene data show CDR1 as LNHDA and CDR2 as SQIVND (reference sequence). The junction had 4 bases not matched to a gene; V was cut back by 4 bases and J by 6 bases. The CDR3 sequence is CASSRGTGSNEQFF. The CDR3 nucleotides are TGTGCCAGTAGTAGAGGGACAGGGAGCAATGAGCAGTTCTTC.

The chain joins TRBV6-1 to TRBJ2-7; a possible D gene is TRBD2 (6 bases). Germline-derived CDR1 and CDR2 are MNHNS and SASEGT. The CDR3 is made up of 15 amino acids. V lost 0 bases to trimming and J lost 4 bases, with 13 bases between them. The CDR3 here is CASSEAGGTAYEQYF. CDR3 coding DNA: TGTGCCAGCAGTGAAGCGGGGGGAACTGCGTACGAGCAGTACTTC.

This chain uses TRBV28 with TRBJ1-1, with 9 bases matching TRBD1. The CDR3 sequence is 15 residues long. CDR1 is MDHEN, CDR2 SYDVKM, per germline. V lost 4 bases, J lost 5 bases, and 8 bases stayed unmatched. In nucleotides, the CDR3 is TGTGCCAGCAGTTCGAATCCCGGGACAGGGACTGAAGCTTTCTTT. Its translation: CASSSNPGTGTEAFF.

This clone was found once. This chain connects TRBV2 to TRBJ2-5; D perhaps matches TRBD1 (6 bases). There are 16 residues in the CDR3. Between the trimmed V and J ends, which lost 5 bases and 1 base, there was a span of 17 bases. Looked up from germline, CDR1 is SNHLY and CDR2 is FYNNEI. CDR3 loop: CASSFLTGAIQETQYF. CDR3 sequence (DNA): TGTGCCAGCAGTTTCCTGACAGGAGCCATCCAAGAGACCCAGTACTTC.